This TCR beta chain was observed in a study of T-cell reconstitution after alpha-beta-depleted transplantation in children. Whole-study results and caveats: From surviving recipient T cells and thymic progenitors came the high day-60 TCRbeta diversity observed in some patients. Fresh T-cell production supplied most of the T-cell counts and diversity seen one year after transplant. As was reported, about two months after transplant, alpha-beta T cells came from several hundred expanded graft clones.

Concerning this clonotype: Its antigen remains unidentified.

Unique molecular identifiers were used in preparing the TCRbeta library. MiXCR, applied by TCRdb to the PCR reads, yields one record per CDR3 protein. The table lists fewer than 700,000 distinct CDR3 sequences, around 13% of them singletons. This CDR3 has 16 amino acids. J was trimmed by 4 bases and V by 6 bases; bases with no gene match: 10. The sample here was PBMCs, mostly from graft donor cells, taken 360 days after TCRalphabeta/CD19-depleted stem cell transplant. The chain joins TRBV12-3 or TRBV12-4 to TRBJ2-2, with TRBD1 matching 8 bases. This TCR derives from a male patient aged 5 to 17 who had a stem cell transplant for acute myeloid leukemia, so the T cells may come from the graft donor. CDR3 nucleotides: TGTGCCAGCAGCTCTACGAGACAGGGGCCCACCGGGGAGCTGTTTTTT. Encoded protein: CASSSTRQGPTGELFF.